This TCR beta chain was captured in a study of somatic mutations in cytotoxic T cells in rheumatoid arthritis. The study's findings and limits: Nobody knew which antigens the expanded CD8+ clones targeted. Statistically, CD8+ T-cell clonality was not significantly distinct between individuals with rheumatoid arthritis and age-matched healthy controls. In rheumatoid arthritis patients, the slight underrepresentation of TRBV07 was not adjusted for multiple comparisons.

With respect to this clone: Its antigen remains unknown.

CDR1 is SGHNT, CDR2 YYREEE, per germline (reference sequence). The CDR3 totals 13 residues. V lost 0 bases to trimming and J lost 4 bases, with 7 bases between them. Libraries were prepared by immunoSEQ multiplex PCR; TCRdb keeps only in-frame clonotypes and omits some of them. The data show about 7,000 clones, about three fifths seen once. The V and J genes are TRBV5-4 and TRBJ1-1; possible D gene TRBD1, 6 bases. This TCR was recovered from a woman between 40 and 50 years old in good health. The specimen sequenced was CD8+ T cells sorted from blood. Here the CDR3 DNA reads TGTGCCAGCAGCTTGGAGGGGGGCACTGAAGCTTTCTTT. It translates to CASSLEGGTEAFF.